This entry describes one T cell receptor (beta chain). Trimming cost V 6 bases and J 4 bases; bases outside gene matches: 8. The length of the CDR3 is 15 residues. Per germline, CDR1 MNHEY and CDR2 SVGAGI. Splitting of each subset's genomic DNA was done evenly across several immunoSEQ plates. This table comes from immunoSEQ multiplex PCR, and its TCRdb copy is limited to in-frame clones, with some not included. The sample holds 2 million to 2.5 million clones, 90% to 97% seen once. This sample is part of a study of shared clonotypes between healthy human individuals. This TCR was sampled from a man aged 18 to 30 in good health. Source material: naive CD4+ T cells sorted from blood. Subset described: CD45RA+ positively selected. This chain connects TRBV6-5 to TRBJ1-4; 7 positions agree with TRBD1. The CDR3 bases are TGTGCCAGCAGAAACCGGGACAGAAGTAATGAAAAACTGTTTTTT. It is translated as CASRNRDRSNEKLFF.